These T cell receptor beta chains were read from a single sample in a study of cytomegalovirus exposure and HLA in healthy donors. Repertoires were generated with immunoSEQ multiplex PCR, while TCRdb's copy carries only in-frame clones and drops some. The clone table shows 190,000 or so clones, with the ten largest holding 0.65% to 0.75%. The sample consisted of PBMCs. The receptors derive from a boy aged 5-17 years in good health and CMV-seronegative. The CDR3 runs from the conserved cysteine through the conserved F or W. The order of the fields is V gene, D gene, J gene, CDR3 DNA, CDR3 protein. The D gene is left open where the match is weak.

TRBV6-5	NA	TRBJ1-1	TGTGCCAGCAGTTACTCGATTCTAGCCCGTGTAGCTTTCTTT	CASSYSILARVAFF
TRBV4-2	NA	TRBJ2-2	TGTGCCAGCAGCCAGCGCACCGGGGAGCTGTTTTTT	CASSQRTGELFF
TRBV30	NA	TRBJ1-2	TGTGCCTGGAGTGCCCAGGCCGGTGGCTATGGCTACACCTTC	CAWSAQAGGYGYTF
TRBV29-1	TRBD1	TRBJ2-7	TGCAGCGTTGGACAGGGGGGTTTCTACGAGCAGTACTTC	CSVGQGGFYEQYF
TRBV10-2	NA	TRBJ2-3	TGCGCCAGCAGCCACGACTGGACAGATACGCAGTATTTT	CASSHDWTDTQYF
TRBV7-2	TRBD1	TRBJ1-4	TGTGCCAGCAGCCCCGGGACAGGATCAACTAATGAAAAACTGTTTTTT	CASSPGTGSTNEKLFF
TRBV5-1	TRBD1	TRBJ1-5	TGCGCCAGCAGCTTGGAAGGGGACAGAAATCAGCCCCAGCATTTT	CASSLEGDRNQPQHF
TRBV7-3	NA	TRBJ2-1	TGTGCCAGCAGCTTAGAGGCTGATTACAATGAGCAGTTCTTC	CASSLEADYNEQFF
TRBV10-3	NA	TRBJ2-7	TGTGCCATCAGTCCCAGCGGAGCTTACGAGCAGTACTTC	CAISPSGAYEQYF
TRBV5-1	TRBD1	TRBJ1-2	TGCGCCAGCAGCTCGGGACAGGGGAACTATGGCTACACCTTC	CASSSGQGNYGYTF
TRBV19	TRBD2	TRBJ2-3	TGTGCCAGTAGTGGATGGACTAGCGGAATCACAGATACGCAGTATTTT	CASSGWTSGITDTQYF
TRBV27	NA	TRBJ1-2	TGTGCCAGCAGCATAACAGGGTTCGATGGCTACACCTTC	CASSITGFDGYTF
TRBV5-6	NA	TRBJ1-3	TGTGCCAGCAGCTACAGTCTACTCTCTGGAAACACCATATATTTT	CASSYSLLSGNTIYF
TRBV19	TRBD1	TRBJ2-3	TGTGCCAGTAGTATAGATAGCGCAGGGGGCGTCTCAGATACGCAGTATTTT	CASSIDSAGGVSDTQYF
TRBV10-3	NA	TRBJ1-3	TGTGCCATCAGTGAGACAGCTTTCGGAAACACCATATATTTT	CAISETAFGNTIYF